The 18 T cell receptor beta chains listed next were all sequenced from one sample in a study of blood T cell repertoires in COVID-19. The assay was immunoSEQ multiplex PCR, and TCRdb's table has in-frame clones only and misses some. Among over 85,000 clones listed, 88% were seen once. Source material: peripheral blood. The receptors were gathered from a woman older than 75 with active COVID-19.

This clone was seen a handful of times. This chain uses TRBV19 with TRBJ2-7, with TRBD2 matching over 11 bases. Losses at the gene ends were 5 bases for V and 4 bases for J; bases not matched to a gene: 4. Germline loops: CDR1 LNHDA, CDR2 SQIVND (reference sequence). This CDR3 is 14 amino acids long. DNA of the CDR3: TGTGCCAGTAGTTTGGGACTAGCGGCTTACGAGCAGTACTTC. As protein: CASSLGLAAYEQYF.

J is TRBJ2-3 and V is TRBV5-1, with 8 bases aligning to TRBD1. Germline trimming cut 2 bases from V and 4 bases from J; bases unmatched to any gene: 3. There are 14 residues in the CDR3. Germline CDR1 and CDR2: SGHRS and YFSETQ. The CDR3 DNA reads TGCGCCAGCAGCTTTGACAGGGGAGCAGATACGCAGTATTTT. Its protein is CASSFDRGADTQYF.

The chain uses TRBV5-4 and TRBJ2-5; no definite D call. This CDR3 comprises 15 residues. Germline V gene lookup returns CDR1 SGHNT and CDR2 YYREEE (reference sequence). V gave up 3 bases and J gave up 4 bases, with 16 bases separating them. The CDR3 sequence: CASSSAATTRETQYF. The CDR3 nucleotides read TGTGCCAGCAGCTCCGCGGCCACTACGCGAGAGACCCAGTACTTC.

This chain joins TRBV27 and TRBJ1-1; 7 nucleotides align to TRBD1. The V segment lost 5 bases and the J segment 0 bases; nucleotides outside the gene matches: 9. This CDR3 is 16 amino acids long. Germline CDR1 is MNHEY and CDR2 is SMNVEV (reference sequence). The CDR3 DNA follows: TGTGCCAGCAGTCCCCCCCCCGGGACAGTGAACACTGAAGCTTTCTTT. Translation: CASSPPPGTVNTEAFF.

The CDR3 loop reads CASRVGLAAYNEQFF. CDR3 coding DNA: TGTGCCAGTAGGGTGGGACTAGCGGCATACAATGAGCAGTTCTTC. This chain connects TRBV19 to TRBJ2-1, with 11 bases identical to TRBD2. Germline V CDR1 and CDR2: LNHDA, SQIVND (reference sequence). This CDR3 comprises 15 residues. Losses at the gene ends were 6 bases for V and 4 bases for J; bases not matched to a gene: 5.

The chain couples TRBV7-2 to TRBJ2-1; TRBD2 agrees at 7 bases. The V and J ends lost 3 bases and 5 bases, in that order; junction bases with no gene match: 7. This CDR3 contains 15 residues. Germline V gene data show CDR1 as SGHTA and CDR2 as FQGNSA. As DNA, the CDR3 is TGTGCCAGCAGCTTCTATAGCGGGTGGAACAATGAGCAGTTCTTC. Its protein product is CASSFYSGWNNEQFF.

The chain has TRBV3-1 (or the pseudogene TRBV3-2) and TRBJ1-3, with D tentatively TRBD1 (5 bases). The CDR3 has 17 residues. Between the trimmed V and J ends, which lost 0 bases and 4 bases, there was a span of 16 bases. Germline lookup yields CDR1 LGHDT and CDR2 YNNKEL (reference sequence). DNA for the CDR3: TGTGCCAGCAGCCAAGATCTCGGGGGACCTGGAGGAAACACCATATATTTT. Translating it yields CASSQDLGGPGGNTIYF.

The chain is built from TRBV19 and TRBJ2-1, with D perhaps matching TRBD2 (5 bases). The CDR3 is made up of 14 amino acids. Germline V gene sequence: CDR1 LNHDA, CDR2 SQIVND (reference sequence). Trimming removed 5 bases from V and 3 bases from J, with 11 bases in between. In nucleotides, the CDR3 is TGTGCCAGTAGTCGACTATCGAACTACAATGAGCAGTTCTTC. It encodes CASSRLSNYNEQFF. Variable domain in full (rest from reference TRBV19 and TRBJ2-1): DGGITQSPKYLFRKEGQNVTLSCEQNLNHDAMYWYRQDPGQGLRLIYYSQIVNDFQKGDIAEGYSVSREKKESFPLTVTSAQKNPTAFYLCASSRLSNYNEQFFGPGTRLTVL.

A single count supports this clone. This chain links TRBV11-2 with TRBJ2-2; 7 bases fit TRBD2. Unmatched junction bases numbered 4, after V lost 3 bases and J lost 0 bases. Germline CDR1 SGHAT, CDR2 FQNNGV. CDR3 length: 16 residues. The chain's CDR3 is CASSFQSGTNTGELFF. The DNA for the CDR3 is TGTGCCAGCAGCTTTCAGAGCGGGACGAACACCGGGGAGCTGTTTTTT.

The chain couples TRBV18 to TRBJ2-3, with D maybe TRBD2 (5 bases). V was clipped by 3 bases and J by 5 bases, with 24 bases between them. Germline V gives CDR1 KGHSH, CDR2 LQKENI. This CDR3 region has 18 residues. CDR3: CASSPPGVWESFGDTQYF. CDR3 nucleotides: TGTGCCAGCTCACCCCCCGGGGTATGGGAATCCTTTGGAGATACGCAGTATTTT.

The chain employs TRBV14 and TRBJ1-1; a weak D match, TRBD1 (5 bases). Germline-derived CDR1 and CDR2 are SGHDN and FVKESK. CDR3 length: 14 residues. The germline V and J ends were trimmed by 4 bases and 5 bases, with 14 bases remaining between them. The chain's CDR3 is CASSLWGGETEAFF. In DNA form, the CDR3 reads TGTGCCAGCAGCCTCTGGGGGGGGGAAACTGAAGCTTTCTTT.

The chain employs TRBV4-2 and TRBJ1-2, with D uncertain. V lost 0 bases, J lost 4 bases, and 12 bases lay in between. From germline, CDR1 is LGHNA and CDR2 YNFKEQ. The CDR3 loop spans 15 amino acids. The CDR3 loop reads CASSQDRGWSYGYTF. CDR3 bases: TGTGCCAGCAGCCAAGATCGAGGCTGGTCCTATGGCTACACCTTC.

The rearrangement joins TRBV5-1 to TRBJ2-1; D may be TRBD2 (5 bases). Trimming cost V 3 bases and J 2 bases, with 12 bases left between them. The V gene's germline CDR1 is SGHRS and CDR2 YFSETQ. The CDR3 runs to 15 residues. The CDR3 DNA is TGCGCCAGCAGCTCGGACTTTCCGACCTACAATGAGCAGTTCTTC. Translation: CASSSDFPTYNEQFF.

CDR3 sequence: CATSDSPAGVGNEQFF. CDR3 DNA: TGTGCCACCAGTGATTCCCCAGCGGGAGTAGGTAATGAGCAGTTCTTC. This rearrangement joins TRBV24-1 to TRBJ2-1, with TRBD2 matching over 8 bases. The CDR3 extends over 16 amino acids. The ends lost 2 bases at V and 7 bases at J; junction bases unmatched: 9. Germline CDR1 and CDR2: KGHDR and SFDVKD.

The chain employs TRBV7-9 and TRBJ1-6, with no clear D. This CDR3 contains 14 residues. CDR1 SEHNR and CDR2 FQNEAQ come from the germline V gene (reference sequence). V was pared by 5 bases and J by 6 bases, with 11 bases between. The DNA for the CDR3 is TGTGCCAGCAGCCGTGGCAGGCTTAATTCACCCCTCCACTTT. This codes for CASSRGRLNSPLHF.

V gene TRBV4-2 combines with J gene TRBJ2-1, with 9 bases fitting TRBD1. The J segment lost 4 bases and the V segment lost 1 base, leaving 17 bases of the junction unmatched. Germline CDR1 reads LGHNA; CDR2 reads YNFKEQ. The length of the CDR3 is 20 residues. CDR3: CASSQVVTGGATSGYNEQFF. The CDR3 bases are TGTGCCAGCAGCCAAGTGGTAACAGGGGGCGCGACTTCCGGGTACAATGAGCAGTTCTTC.

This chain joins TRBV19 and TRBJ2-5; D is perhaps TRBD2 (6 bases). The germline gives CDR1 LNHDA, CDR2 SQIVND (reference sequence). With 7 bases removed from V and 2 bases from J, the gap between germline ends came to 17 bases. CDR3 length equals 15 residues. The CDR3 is CASTLVRREQETQYF. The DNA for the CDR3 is TGTGCCAGTACCCTCGTGCGGCGGGAACAAGAGACCCAGTACTTC.

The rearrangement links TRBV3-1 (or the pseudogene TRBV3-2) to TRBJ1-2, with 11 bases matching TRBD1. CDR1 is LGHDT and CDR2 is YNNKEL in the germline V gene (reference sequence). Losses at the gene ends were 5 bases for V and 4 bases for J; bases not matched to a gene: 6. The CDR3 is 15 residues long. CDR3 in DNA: TGTGCCAGCAGCTCGGGGGACAGGGGGTTCTATGGCTACACCTTC. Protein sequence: CASSSGDRGFYGYTF.